The 8 T cell receptor beta chains below all came from one sample that was sequenced in a study of T cell repertoires in cytomegalovirus infection. TCRdb fed the reads into MiXCR, producing one record per CDR3 protein. The sample shows hundreds of thousands of distinct CDR3 sequences, roughly 15% of them seen only once. Sequencing was performed on PBMCs. Every receptor here comes from a human donor in good health (CMV status not recorded). Some clones in this sample may be carry-over from other donors' samples.

This clonotype was recorded many times. This CDR3 is CASSLNRGEQFF. The CDR3 DNA reads as TGTGCCAGCAGCTTAAACAGGGGCGAGCAGTTCTTC. The chain is built from TRBV7-2 and TRBJ2-1; 7 positions match TRBD1. The ends lost 2 bases at V and 10 bases at J; junction bases unmatched: 2. Germline lookup yields CDR1 SGHTA and CDR2 FQGNSA. CDR3 length: 12 residues. The variable domain in full, completed from reference TRBV7-2 and TRBJ2-1, reads GAGVSQSPSNKVTEKGKDVELRCDPISGHTALYWYRQSLGQGLEFLIYFQGNSAPDKSGLPSDRFSAERTGGSVSTLTIQRTQQEDSAVYLCASSLNRGEQFFGPGTRLTVL.

V gene TRBV2 combines with J gene TRBJ2-1, with 7 bases identical to TRBD1. The J segment lost 9 bases and the V segment lost 7 bases, leaving 6 bases of the junction unmatched. CDR3 length: 12 amino acids. Germline assignment: CDR1 SNHLY and CDR2 FYNNEI. CDR3 sequence (DNA): TGTGCCAGCATTAAACAGGGGCTTGAGCAGTTCTTC. Its protein product is CASIKQGLEQFF.

This clonotype was observed many times. This chain joins TRBV12-3 or TRBV12-4 and TRBJ2-6; 10 bases are a match to TRBD1. The CDR3 length is 17 residues. The J segment lost 4 bases and the V segment lost 5 bases, leaving 8 bases of the junction unmatched. The CDR3 here is CASSISGQGYGANVLTF. The CDR3 region has the DNA TGTGCCAGCAGTATTTCGGGACAGGGGTACGGGGCCAACGTCCTGACTTTC.

The chain combines TRBV27 with TRBJ1-5; tentatively, D is TRBD1 (5 bases). The CDR3 consists of 16 residues. The germline V gene has CDR1 MNHEY and CDR2 SMNVEV (reference sequence). Trimming left V 5 bases short and J 4 bases short, with 18 bases between. The CDR3 spells CASSPVGGSQNQPQHF. CDR3 in DNA: TGTGCCAGCAGTCCGGTTGGGGGATCCCAAAATCAGCCCCAGCATTTT.

This clonotype was picked up many times. This chain links TRBV12-5 with TRBJ2-5, with a weak D call TRBD1 (6 bases). Germline V gives CDR1 LGHNT, CDR2 FRNRAP. The CDR3 spans 17 residues. The V and J ends lost 0 bases and 5 bases respectively, with 19 bases between them. The CDR3 region is CASGLVEGRGGSETQYF. The CDR3 region has the DNA TGTGCTAGTGGTTTGGTAGAGGGCAGGGGCGGTAGTGAGACCCAGTACTTC.

This clonotype showed up just a few times. This chain uses TRBV7-9 with TRBJ2-3; D is unclear. Germline CDR1 and CDR2: SEHNR and FQNEAQ (reference sequence). The CDR3 runs to 14 residues. Trimming shortened V by 1 base and J by 2 bases, and 7 bases separated the two germline ends. The CDR3 coding sequence is TGTGCCAGCAGCTTAGGGTATAACACAGATACGCAGTATTTT. Encoded protein: CASSLGYNTDTQYF.

Of note for this clonotype: This clone may be a read error of a much larger clone one base away. The genes are TRBV11-2 and TRBJ2-3; the D is unclear. The V end was cut by 0 bases, the J end by 6 bases, with 4 bases between. This CDR3 has 12 residues. CDR1 SGHAT and CDR2 FQNNGV come from the germline V gene. This chain's CDR3 is CASSLEGDTQYF. CDR3 DNA sequence: TGTGCCAGCAGCTTAGAGGGGGATACGCAGTATTTT.

The chain uses TRBV5-1 and TRBJ2-3; D tentatively fits TRBD1 or TRBD2 (6 bases each). With 4 bases removed from V and 3 bases from J, the gap between germline ends came to 18 bases. The CDR3 is 16 residues long. Looked up from germline, CDR1 is SGHRS and CDR2 is YFSETQ. For the CDR3, the DNA is TGCGCCAGCAGCCCCGGAGGGGGGCTGCGGACAGATACGCAGTATTTT. Translation: CASSPGGGLRTDTQYF.